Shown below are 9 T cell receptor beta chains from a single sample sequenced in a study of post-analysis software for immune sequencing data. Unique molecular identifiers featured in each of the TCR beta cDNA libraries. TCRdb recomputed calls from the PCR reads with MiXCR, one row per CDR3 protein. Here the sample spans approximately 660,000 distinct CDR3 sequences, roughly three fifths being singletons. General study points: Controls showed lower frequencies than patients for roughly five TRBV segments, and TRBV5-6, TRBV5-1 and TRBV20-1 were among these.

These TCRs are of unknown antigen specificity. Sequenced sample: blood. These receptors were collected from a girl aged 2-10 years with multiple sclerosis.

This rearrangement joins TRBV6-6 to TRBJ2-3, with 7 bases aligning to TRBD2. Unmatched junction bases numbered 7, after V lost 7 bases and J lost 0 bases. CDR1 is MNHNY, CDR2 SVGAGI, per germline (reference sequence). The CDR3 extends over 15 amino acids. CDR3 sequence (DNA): TGTGCCAGCATTAGCAGCGGGACTAGCACAGATACGCAGTATTTT. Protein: CASISSGTSTDTQYF.

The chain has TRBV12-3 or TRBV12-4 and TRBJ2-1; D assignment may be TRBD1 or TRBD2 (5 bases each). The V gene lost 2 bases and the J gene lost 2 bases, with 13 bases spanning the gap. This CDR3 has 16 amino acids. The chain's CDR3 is CASSLLLGAPYNEQFF. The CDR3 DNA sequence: TGTGCCAGCAGTTTACTGCTCGGGGCCCCCTACAATGAGCAGTTCTTC.

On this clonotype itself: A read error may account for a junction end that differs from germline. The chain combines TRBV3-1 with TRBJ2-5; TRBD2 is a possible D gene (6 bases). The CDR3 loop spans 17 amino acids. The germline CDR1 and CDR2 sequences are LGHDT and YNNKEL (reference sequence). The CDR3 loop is CTSSQEAGRLSGETQYF. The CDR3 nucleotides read TGTACCAGCAGCCAAGAGGCGGGACGCCTCTCGGGAGAGACCCAGTACTTC.

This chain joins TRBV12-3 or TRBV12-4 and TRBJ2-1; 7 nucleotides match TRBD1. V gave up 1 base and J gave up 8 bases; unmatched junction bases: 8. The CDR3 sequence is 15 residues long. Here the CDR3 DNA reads TGTGCCAGCAGTTTAGGACAGGGTCCTCCGGATGAGCAGTTCTTC. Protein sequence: CASSLGQGPPDEQFF.

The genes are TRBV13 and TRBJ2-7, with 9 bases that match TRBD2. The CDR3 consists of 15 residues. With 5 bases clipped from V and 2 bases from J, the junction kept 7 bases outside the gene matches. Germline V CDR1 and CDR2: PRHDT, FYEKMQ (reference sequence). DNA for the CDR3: TGTGCCAGCAGCCAACTAGCGGGCTCGCCCTACGAGCAGTACTTC. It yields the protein CASSQLAGSPYEQYF. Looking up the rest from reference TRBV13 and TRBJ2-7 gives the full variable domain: AAGVIQSPRHLIKEKRETATLKCYPIPRHDTVYWYQQGPGQDPQFLISFYEKMQSDKGSIPDRFSAQQFSDYHSELNMSSLELGDSALYFCASSQLAGSPYEQYFGPGTRLTVT.

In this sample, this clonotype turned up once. The CDR3 nucleotides are TGCAGTGCTAGAGATAACCGGGGTAGACAAGAGACCCAGTACTTC. It encodes CSARDNRGRQETQYF. The chain carries TRBV20-1 and TRBJ2-5; D may be TRBD2 (5 bases). Germline V gene lookup returns CDR1 DFQATT and CDR2 SNEGSKA (reference sequence). This CDR3 comprises 15 residues. Trimming took off 0 bases at V and 2 bases at J, with 13 bases between the two ends.

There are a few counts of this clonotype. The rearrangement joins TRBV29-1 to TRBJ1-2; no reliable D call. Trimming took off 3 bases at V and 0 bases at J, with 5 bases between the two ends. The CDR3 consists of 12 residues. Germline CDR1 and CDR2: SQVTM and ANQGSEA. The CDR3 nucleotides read TGCAGCGTTGACACAGCTAACTATGGCTACACCTTC. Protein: CSVDTANYGYTF.

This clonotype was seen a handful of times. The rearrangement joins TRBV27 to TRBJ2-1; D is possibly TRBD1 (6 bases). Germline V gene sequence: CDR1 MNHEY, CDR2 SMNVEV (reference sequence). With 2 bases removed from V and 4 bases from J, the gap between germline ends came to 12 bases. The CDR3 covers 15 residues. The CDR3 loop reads CASSLMTGTYNEQFF. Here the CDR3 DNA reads TGTGCCAGCAGTTTAATGACAGGAACTTACAATGAGCAGTTCTTC.

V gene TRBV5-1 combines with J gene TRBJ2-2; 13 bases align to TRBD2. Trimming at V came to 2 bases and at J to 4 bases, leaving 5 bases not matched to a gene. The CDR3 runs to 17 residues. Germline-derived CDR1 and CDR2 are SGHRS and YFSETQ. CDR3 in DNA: TGCGCCAGCAGCTTACCGGGACTAGCGGGGTCCACCGGGGAGCTGTTTTTT. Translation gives CASSLPGLAGSTGELFF.